What follows are 10 T cell receptor beta chains derived from one specimen sequenced in a study of blood T cell repertoires in COVID-19. Sequencing used immunoSEQ multiplex PCR; TCRdb keeps in-frame clones, though not all of them. Found here are about 120,000 clones, roughly 85% of them singletons; the top ten hold approximately 2.3%. Sequenced sample: peripheral blood. These receptors were taken from a man aged 25-45 years with acute or convalescent COVID-19.

This chain uses TRBV4-1 with TRBJ1-6; 8 bases match TRBD1. V was pared by 4 bases and J by 10 bases, with 9 bases of the junction left unmatched. CDR3 length: 15 residues. Germline V gives CDR1 MGHRA, CDR2 YSYEKL. CDR3 DNA: TGCGCCAGCAGCCGCCAGGACAGGGAGGGGTCACCCCTCCACTTT. It specifies CASSRQDREGSPLHF.

J is TRBJ2-1 and V is TRBV7-2, with TRBD1 as a possible D gene (6 bases). CDR1 and CDR2 (germline): SGHTA, FQGNSA. The CDR3 runs 14 residues. Trimming took 1 base from V and 12 from J, leaving 16 bases between them. The CDR3 protein is CASSLVGQGRVQFF. In DNA form, the CDR3 reads TGTGCCAGCAGCTTAGTCGGCCAGGGGCGAGTGCAGTTCTTC.

The chain's CDR3 is CASSLLTGGDTGELFF. CDR3 coding DNA: TGTGCCAGCAGCTTATTGACAGGGGGGGACACCGGGGAGCTGTTTTTT. The chain has TRBV13 and TRBJ2-2, with TRBD1 matching over 9 bases. Per germline, CDR1 PRHDT and CDR2 FYEKMQ (reference sequence). V lost 2 bases, J lost 3 bases, and 4 bases stayed unmatched. This CDR3 is 16 amino acids long.

The genes are TRBV19 and TRBJ2-3; tentatively, D is TRBD2 (6 bases). Germline lookup yields CDR1 LNHDA and CDR2 SQIVND (reference sequence). Trimming pared 9 bases from V and 4 bases from J, leaving 14 bases between. The CDR3 length is 13 residues. CDR3 in DNA: TGTGCCAGCCATCCGGGGGTCTCAGATACGCAGTATTTT. This translates into CASHPGVSDTQYF.

The J gene is TRBJ1-6, the V gene TRBV20-1, with D unclear. Germline loops: CDR1 DFQATT, CDR2 SNEGSKA (reference sequence). The CDR3 runs 14 residues. V was cut by 3 bases and J by 6 bases, with 12 bases left in between. The CDR3 region is CSASVGQVNSPLHF. The DNA for the CDR3 is TGCAGTGCTAGTGTGGGTCAGGTTAATTCACCCCTCCACTTT.

The chain combines TRBV7-9 with TRBJ1-1, with D uncertain. The germline CDR1 and CDR2 sequences are SEHNR and FQNEAQ (reference sequence). The V gene lost 1 base and the J gene lost 10 bases, with 7 bases spanning the gap. The CDR3 length is 11 residues. The CDR3 coding sequence is TGTGCCAGCAGCTTAGGCGCGGGAGCTTTCTTT. Translation gives CASSLGAGAFF.

This sequence joins TRBV19 and TRBJ2-7; TRBD1 aligns across 8 bases. Germline V gives CDR1 LNHDA, CDR2 SQIVND (reference sequence). The CDR3 length is 14 residues. The trim removed 3 bases at V and 4 bases at J, leaving 5 bases unmatched. The CDR3 protein is CASSMSGGQYEQYF. CDR3 DNA: TGTGCCAGTAGTATGTCAGGGGGCCAATACGAGCAGTACTTC.

This chain joins TRBV11-2 and TRBJ1-1, with a weak D call TRBD1 (6 bases). Germline loops: CDR1 SGHAT, CDR2 FQNNGV. With 3 bases removed from V and 5 bases from J, the gap between germline ends came to 7 bases. The CDR3 runs to 12 residues. As DNA, the CDR3 is TGTGCCAGCAGCTTTGGACAGACTGAAGCTTTCTTT. Translated: CASSFGQTEAFF.

The CDR3 DNA follows: TGTGCCAGCAGCTCAACGTCTCGGGGACACGTAAACTATGGCTACACCTTC. This encodes CASSSTSRGHVNYGYTF. The chain links TRBV7-8 to TRBJ1-2; perhaps TRBD1 as D (6 bases). V lost 4 bases and J 2 bases, leaving 20 bases between the germline ends. CDR1 and CDR2 (germline): SGHVS, FQNEAQ. This CDR3 spans 17 amino acids.

This clone was picked up a small number of times. This sequence joins TRBV4-2 and TRBJ2-7; 8 bases map to TRBD2. Germline V gives CDR1 LGHNA, CDR2 YNFKEQ. The CDR3 totals 16 residues. V shed 0 bases and J 4 bases; nucleotides not matched to a gene: 8. The CDR3 DNA reads as TGTGCCAGCAGCCAAGAATGGCCGGGGGGGAAGTACGAGCAGTACTTC. Protein sequence: CASSQEWPGGKYEQYF.